This T cell receptor (beta chain) was sequenced in a study of shared clonotypes between healthy human individuals. CD45RO negativity and positive selection for CCR7 defined naive CD8 cells, a population that excluded terminally differentiated effector memory CD45RA+ cells. The ends were cut back, 5 bases at V and 1 base at J, with 14 bases in the middle. This CDR3 comprises 16 residues. Germline assignment: CDR1 SEHNR and CDR2 FQNEAQ (reference sequence). TCRdb's copy holds only in-frame clones and misses some; the assay was immunoSEQ multiplex PCR. Of roughly 570,000 clones listed, about 98% were seen once; the top ten hold 0.3%.

This clonotype was sampled from a man aged 25-45 years in good health. The chain employs TRBV7-9 and TRBJ2-2, with D possibly being TRBD1 (6 bases). Material for sequencing was naive CD8+ T cells sorted from blood. CDR3 amino acids: CASSPQGNKNTGELFF. CDR3 bases: TGTGCCAGCAGCCCACAGGGCAATAAGAACACCGGGGAGCTGTTTTTT.